This paragraph covers one T cell receptor (beta chain) sequence. Seattle-derived patients entered the study during active infection and were followed longitudinally. This record belongs to a study of blood T cell repertoires in COVID-19. Study as a whole: PBMCs, B-cell-depleted T cells, or T cells were the source of the cDNA or gDNA that made up the material.

Profiled with immunoSEQ multiplex PCR; TCRdb holds only in-frame clones, not every one. The data show about 200,000 clones, roughly 80% seen once. The TCR originated in a woman between 65 and 79 years old with COVID-19, enrolled during active disease. Material for sequencing was peripheral blood.

CDR3 nucleotides: TGTGCCAGCAGCGCGGGACAGGCACCAACTAATGAAAAACTGTTTTTT. This encodes CASSAGQAPTNEKLFF. This chain connects TRBV9 to TRBJ1-4; TRBD1 aligns across 8 bases. Germline V CDR1 and CDR2: SGDLS, YYNGEE. Losses at the gene ends were 3 bases for V and 0 bases for J; bases not matched to a gene: 4. This CDR3 contains 16 residues.